This T cell receptor beta chain comes out of a study of cytomegalovirus exposure and HLA in healthy donors. About the research overall: Earlier work reported 100 million to 130 million unique TCR beta sequences from 150 million to 200 million T cells. Study observations and caveats: A previous analysis found most TCR beta V segments productive roughly 87% or roughly 30% of the time.

In its sample, this clone was seen once. What it recognizes is unknown. PCR employed 60 Vbeta and 13 Jbeta primers. Method: immunoSEQ multiplex PCR; TCRdb's copy keeps in-frame clones and lacks some. Here the sample spans some 120,000 clones, 81% being singletons. What was sequenced was PBMCs. The source is a man aged 18 to 29 in good health and CMV-seropositive.

DNA for the CDR3: TGCGCCAGCAGCCAAGATGGACAGCCAAACAATGAGCAGTTCTTC. Protein sequence: CASSQDGQPNNEQFF. The chain employs TRBV4-3 and TRBJ2-1; weak D call: TRBD1 (6 bases). Trimming cost V 0 bases and J 5 bases, with 11 bases left between them. Germline CDR1 and CDR2: LGHNA and YSLEER. This CDR3 contains 15 residues.